Each of the 29 T cell receptor beta chains below was sequenced from the same sample in a study of immune evolution from preneoplasia to lung adenocarcinoma. This table comes from immunoSEQ multiplex PCR, and its TCRdb copy is limited to in-frame clones, with some not included. The data contain under 45,000 clones, around 79% of them seen just once; the ten biggest clones take up approximately 4.8%. The specimen was FFPE invasive lung adenocarcinoma tissue. Receptors were obtained from a person aged 55 to 70 with lung adenocarcinoma.

For this clone: Other DNA sequences in this specimen translate into the identical CDR3. V usage is TRBV5-1 and J usage is TRBJ2-7, with TRBD1 as a possible D gene (6 bases). The V end lost 0 bases, the J end lost 1 base, and 11 bases lay between the germline ends. Per germline, CDR1 SGHRS and CDR2 YFSETQ. The CDR3 runs to 15 residues. The CDR3 sequence: CASSLGQGISYEQYF. The CDR3 nucleotides are TGCGCCAGCAGCTTGGGGCAGGGGATATCCTACGAGCAGTACTTC.

This clone was picked up a small number of times. V and J are TRBV19 and TRBJ2-7; tentatively, D is TRBD1 or TRBD2 (5 bases each). V was pared by 5 bases and J by 0 bases, with 17 bases between. The CDR3 has 16 residues. The germline V gene has CDR1 LNHDA and CDR2 SQIVND (reference sequence). CDR3 in DNA: TGTGCCAGTAGTCCACGGGACCCTTCGAGCTCCTACGAGCAGTACTTC. Protein product: CASSPRDPSSSYEQYF.

This chain links TRBV5-1 with TRBJ2-7, with D unclear. Germline V CDR1 and CDR2: SGHRS, YFSETQ. This CDR3 is built from 11 residues. The V end lost 5 bases, the J end lost 3 bases, and 6 bases lay between the germline ends. The CDR3 bases are TGCGCCAGCAGTATTCGCTACGAGCAGTACTTC. Amino acid sequence: CASSIRYEQYF.

V and J are TRBV6-1 and TRBJ1-4; D uncertain. From germline, CDR1 is MNHNS and CDR2 SASEGT. Trimming took off 4 bases at V and 3 bases at J, with 12 bases between the two ends. The CDR3 contains 15 residues. CDR3 nucleotide sequence: TGTGCCAGCAGTGTGCTAGCCGGAGCTAATGAAAAACTGTTTTTT. It codes for CASSVLAGANEKLFF.

This clone was detected a few times. This chain links TRBV11-1 with TRBJ2-3; D is possibly TRBD1 (6 bases). The CDR3 length is 13 residues. Trimming shortened V by 4 bases and J by 2 bases, and 7 bases separated the two germline ends. Germline V lookup: CDR1 SGHAT, CDR2 FQDESV (reference sequence). The CDR3 nucleotides are TGTGCCAGCAGCTGGGACAACACAGATACGCAGTATTTT. Residues: CASSWDNTDTQYF. The full variable domain, its missing parts supplied by reference TRBV11-1 and TRBJ2-3, is EAEVAQSPRYKITEKSQAVAFWCDPISGHATLYWYRQILGQGPELLVQFQDESVVDDSQLPKDRFSAERLKGVDSTLKIQPAELGDSAMYLCASSWDNTDTQYFGPGTRLTVL.

The rearrangement joins TRBV6-5 to TRBJ1-1; TRBD1 agrees at 7 bases. With V trimmed by 6 bases and J by 3 bases, 4 bases remained unmatched. There are 13 residues in the CDR3. Germline V gene lookup returns CDR1 MNHEY and CDR2 SVGAGI. The CDR3 sequence is CASRPGQDTEAFF. CDR3 coding DNA: TGTGCCAGCAGACCCGGACAGGACACTGAAGCTTTCTTT.

V and J are TRBV30 and TRBJ1-3; 7 bases line up with TRBD1. The V gene end was trimmed by 1 base and the J gene end by 0 bases; junction bases not matched to a gene: 3. CDR1 and CDR2 from the germline V gene are GTSNPN and SVGIG (reference sequence). There are 15 residues in the CDR3. The CDR3 loop is CAWSGDRASGNTIYF. The CDR3 bases are TGTGCCTGGAGTGGAGACAGGGCCTCTGGAAACACCATATATTTT.

The chain combines TRBV10-1 with TRBJ1-1; D is unresolved. This CDR3 is 12 amino acids long. Trimming shortened V by 3 bases and J by 11 bases, and 13 bases separated the two germline ends. Germline V gene sequence: CDR1 WNHNN, CDR2 SYGVQD (reference sequence). In DNA form, the CDR3 reads TGCGCCAGCAGTGATTGGAATCTGGGCGCTTTCTTT. The encoded protein is CASSDWNLGAFF.

The CDR3 protein is CASSRAPSGKTQETQYF. CDR3 nucleotide sequence: TGTGCCAGTAGTAGGGCGCCTAGCGGGAAGACACAAGAGACCCAGTACTTC. The J gene is TRBJ2-5, the V gene TRBV19; 9 nucleotides agree with TRBD2. Germline lookup yields CDR1 LNHDA and CDR2 SQIVND (reference sequence). The CDR3 is 17 residues long. V was pared by 4 bases and J by 2 bases, with 11 bases of the junction left unmatched.

The chain employs TRBV6-4 and TRBJ2-1; 8 nucleotides agree with TRBD1. Per the germline V gene, CDR1 is MRHNA and CDR2 is SNTAGT. The CDR3 has 15 residues. V lost 0 bases, J lost 6 bases, and 4 bases stayed unmatched. The CDR3 region is CASSDSPDRVNEQFF. In DNA form, the CDR3 reads TGTGCCAGCAGTGACTCCCCGGACAGGGTCAATGAGCAGTTCTTC.

The CDR3 region is CASSFSQGIYEQYF. CDR3 nucleotide sequence: TGCGCCAGCAGCTTTTCTCAGGGAATCTACGAGCAGTACTTC. The genes are TRBV5-1 and TRBJ2-7; tentative D call: TRBD1 (5 bases). Germline CDR1 reads SGHRS; CDR2 reads YFSETQ. CDR3 length equals 14 residues. Trimming pared 2 bases from V and 3 bases from J, leaving 12 bases between. Using reference TRBV5-1 and TRBJ2-7 for the parts outside the CDR3, the full variable domain is KAGVTQTPRYLIKTRGQQVTLSCSPISGHRSVSWYQQTPGQGLQFLFEYFSETQRNKGNFPGRFSGRQFSNSRSEMNVSTLELGDSALYLCASSFSQGIYEQYFGPGTRLTVT.

This clone was seen a few times. The chain employs TRBV9 and TRBJ1-2, with D hard to call. Germline CDR1 reads SGDLS; CDR2 reads YYNGEE. This CDR3 has 13 residues. The germline V and J ends were trimmed by 1 base and 3 bases, with 7 bases remaining between them. CDR3 DNA: TGTGCCAGCAGCGTAACCCCTGACTATGGCTACACCTTC. Its translation is CASSVTPDYGYTF.

This clone was picked up one time. V gene TRBV7-3 combines with J gene TRBJ2-1; TRBD2 might be the D (6 bases). Germline V gene lookup returns CDR1 SGHTA and CDR2 FQGTGA. V lost 2 bases and J 2 bases, leaving 7 bases between the germline ends. The CDR3 covers 14 residues. CDR3 sequence: CASSLGGTYNEQFF. In DNA form, the CDR3 reads TGTGCCAGCAGCTTAGGCGGGACCTACAATGAGCAGTTCTTC.

J is TRBJ2-1 and V is TRBV5-8; possible D gene TRBD2, 5 bases. Per germline, CDR1 SGHTS and CDR2 YDEGEE. The CDR3 totals 15 residues. V gave up 0 bases and J gave up 7 bases, with 14 bases separating them. The CDR3 DNA reads as TGTGCCAGCAGCTTGGGGGCTACTAGTAGGAATGAGCAGTTCTTC. It translates to CASSLGATSRNEQFF.

The chain joins TRBV10-2 to TRBJ1-4; weak D call: TRBD1 (6 bases). This CDR3 comprises 15 residues. With 6 bases removed from V and 0 bases from J, the gap between germline ends came to 11 bases. Germline V gives CDR1 WSHSY, CDR2 SAAADI. In DNA form, the CDR3 reads TGCGCCAGCAGCGTGGACAGTGCAACTAATGAAAAACTGTTTTTT. It yields the protein CASSVDSATNEKLFF.

This clone was counted between two and nine times. The V call is TRBV28, the J call TRBJ1-5; the match to TRBD1 covers 9 bases. This CDR3 spans 17 amino acids. Germline lookup yields CDR1 MDHEN and CDR2 SYDVKM. Unmatched junction bases numbered 15, after V lost 5 bases and J lost 7 bases. CDR3 sequence: CASSTYSGTGLRQPQHF. In DNA form, the CDR3 reads TGTGCCAGCAGTACGTACTCCGGGACAGGGCTCCGACAGCCCCAGCATTTT. Full variable domain (rest looked up from reference TRBV28 and TRBJ1-5): DVKVTQSSRYLVKRTGEKVFLECVQDMDHENMFWYRQDPGLGLRLIYFSYDVKMKEKGDIPEGYSVSREKKERFSLILESASTNQTSMYLCASSTYSGTGLRQPQHFGDGTRLSIL.

The chain combines TRBV6-5 with TRBJ2-1, with D uncertain. The length of the CDR3 is 13 residues. Between the trimmed V and J ends, which lost 4 bases and 6 bases, there was a span of 10 bases. The V gene's germline CDR1 is MNHEY and CDR2 SVGAGI. Here the CDR3 reads CASSSQLGNEQFF. Written as DNA, the CDR3 is TGTGCCAGCAGTTCACAACTTGGCAATGAGCAGTTCTTC.

This clone was picked up a small number of times. V gene TRBV30 combines with J gene TRBJ1-1, with D hard to call. Per the germline V gene, CDR1 is GTSNPN and CDR2 is SVGIG (reference sequence). V lost 2 bases and J 4 bases, leaving 8 bases between the germline ends. CDR3 length: 12 residues. The CDR3 spells CAWSPSGTEAFF. The CDR3 DNA is TGTGCCTGGAGTCCGAGCGGCACTGAAGCTTTCTTT.

The chain links TRBV5-1 to TRBJ2-4, with 8 bases identical to TRBD1. This CDR3 has 15 residues. Germline-derived CDR1 and CDR2 are SGHRS and YFSETQ. Unmatched junction bases numbered 11, after V lost 4 bases and J lost 8 bases. The CDR3 nucleotides are TGCGCCAGCAGCGAGAATCAGGGGGCGGGCGACATTCAGTACTTC. It is translated as CASSENQGAGDIQYF.

The chain combines TRBV30 with TRBJ1-2; possibly TRBD1 for D (6 bases). The CDR3 has 12 amino acids. V lost 2 bases to trimming and J lost 5 bases, with 9 bases between them. CDR1 is GTSNPN and CDR2 is SVGIG in the germline V gene (reference sequence). The CDR3 protein is CAWSSQGYGYTF. As DNA, the CDR3 is TGTGCCTGGAGTTCACAGGGATATGGCTACACCTTC.

The genes are TRBV12-5 and TRBJ2-5; D gene ambiguous. V was cut by 3 bases and J by 5 bases, with 7 bases left in between. CDR1 is LGHNT, CDR2 FRNRAP, per germline. There are 12 residues in the CDR3. The CDR3 DNA reads TGTGCTAGTGGTTTTAGTTGGGAGACCCAGTACTTC. Its protein is CASGFSWETQYF.

This chain links TRBV5-5 with TRBJ1-1; 10 bases are shared with TRBD1. CDR1 is SGHKS, CDR2 YYEKEE, per germline (reference sequence). Germline trimming cut 2 bases from V and 11 bases from J; bases unmatched to any gene: 6. The CDR3 has 13 amino acids. CDR3 loop: CASSLGTGVRAFF. The DNA for the CDR3 is TGTGCCAGCAGCTTAGGGACAGGGGTACGGGCTTTCTTT.

The V call is TRBV11-2, the J call TRBJ2-3, with 9 nucleotides matching TRBD2. The V segment lost 2 bases and the J segment 6 bases; nucleotides outside the gene matches: 9. This CDR3 is built from 16 residues. Germline V gene data show CDR1 as SGHAT and CDR2 as FQNNGV. The CDR3 coding sequence is TGTGCCAGCAGCTTATCCCCAGCGGGAGGAGGGGATACGCAGTATTTT. Its protein is CASSLSPAGGGDTQYF. Filled out from reference TRBV11-2 and TRBJ2-3, the complete variable domain reads EAGVAQSPRYKIIEKRQSVAFWCNPISGHATLYWYQQILGQGPKLLIQFQNNGVVDDSQLPKDRFSAERLKGVDSTLKIQPAKLEDSAVYLCASSLSPAGGGDTQYFGPGTRLTVL.

This chain joins TRBV30 and TRBJ1-4; D ambiguous. The V end was cut by 5 bases, the J end by 8 bases, with 6 bases between. The CDR3 contains 10 residues. Germline V lookup: CDR1 GTSNPN, CDR2 SVGIG (reference sequence). CDR3 sequence: CAWGEEKLFF. The CDR3 bases are TGTGCCTGGGGGGAGGAAAAACTGTTTTTT.

The V gene is TRBV13, the J gene TRBJ1-2, with D perhaps TRBD1 (5 bases). Germline V gene sequence: CDR1 PRHDT, CDR2 FYEKMQ (reference sequence). CDR3 size: 16 residues. The germline V and J ends were trimmed by 2 bases and 3 bases, with 16 bases remaining between them. CDR3 region: CASSLMQARGDYGYTF. The CDR3 DNA sequence: TGTGCCAGCAGCTTAATGCAGGCCCGGGGGGACTATGGCTACACCTTC.

This clone was counted once. This chain joins TRBV29-1 and TRBJ2-7, with 7 bases aligning to TRBD2. Germline V gene lookup returns CDR1 SQVTM and CDR2 ANQGSEA. Trimming at V came to 7 bases and at J to 0 bases, leaving 3 bases not matched to a gene. CDR3 length: 12 residues. The CDR3 spells CSASGNSYEQYF. Written as DNA, the CDR3 is TGCAGCGCTAGCGGTAACTCCTACGAGCAGTACTTC.

This clone has just a few counts. The V and J genes are TRBV9 and TRBJ2-2; no clear D. Trimming cost V 3 bases and J 5 bases, with 5 bases left between them. The CDR3 runs to 12 residues. Germline V CDR1 and CDR2: SGDLS, YYNGEE. The CDR3 sequence is CASSESTGELFF. For the CDR3, the DNA is TGTGCCAGCAGCGAGAGTACCGGGGAGCTGTTTTTT.

The chain carries TRBV7-2 and TRBJ2-1; 8 positions agree with TRBD2. From germline, CDR1 is SGHTA and CDR2 FQGNSA. The CDR3 is made up of 16 amino acids. V gave up 5 bases and J gave up 3 bases; unmatched junction bases: 9. CDR3 sequence reads: CASSRAGAGRYNEQFF. The DNA for the CDR3 is TGTGCCAGCAGCCGAGCGGGAGCGGGACGCTACAATGAGCAGTTCTTC.

This chain uses TRBV30 with TRBJ2-3; 9 bases line up with TRBD2. Germline CDR1 and CDR2: GTSNPN and SVGIG (reference sequence). After removal of 0 bases from V and 5 bases from J, the junction contained 6 bases not matched to a gene. The CDR3 consists of 15 residues. The CDR3 DNA is TGTGCCTGGAGTGTCATTGCGGGAGGGGTAGATACGCAGTATTTT. It codes for CAWSVIAGGVDTQYF.